The 14 T cell receptor beta chains below come from one sample, sequenced in a study of CD8 T cells in Susac syndrome. Random hexamers were used to reverse transcribe the RNA input (0.5 to 1 ug). A single record per CDR3 protein comes from TCRdb applying MiXCR to the immunoSEQ multiplex PCR reads. This table has about 430,000 distinct CDR3 sequences, 75% to 90% appearing once. Sequenced sample: CD8+ T cells from PBMCs. These receptors were taken from a human donor with multiple sclerosis.

This sequence joins TRBV4-1 and TRBJ2-7; the match to TRBD2 covers 12 bases. The CDR3 totals 16 residues. The V segment lost 0 bases and the J segment 5 bases; nucleotides outside the gene matches: 5. Germline CDR1 reads MGHRA; CDR2 reads YSYEKL. The CDR3 spells CASSQDLAGGRDEQYF. The DNA of the CDR3 is TGCGCCAGCAGCCAAGACCTAGCGGGAGGGAGAGACGAGCAGTACTTC.

This clonotype came up a few times. This chain joins TRBV6-1 and TRBJ2-7; TRBD1 agrees at 9 bases. Looked up from germline, CDR1 is MNHNS and CDR2 is SASEGT. The CDR3 totals 16 residues. The V and J ends lost 2 bases and 1 base, in that order; junction bases with no gene match: 6. The CDR3 protein is CASSESETGGSYEQYF. The CDR3 nucleotides are TGTGCCAGCAGTGAATCTGAGACAGGGGGTTCCTACGAGCAGTACTTC.

This clonotype has just one count. This chain uses TRBV19 with TRBJ1-1, with D unclear. CDR3 length: 13 residues. The germline V gene encodes CDR1 LNHDA and CDR2 SQIVND (reference sequence). V dropped 2 bases and J dropped 6 bases, with 10 bases sitting between them. The CDR3 sequence is CASSIIGEAEAFF. The DNA for the CDR3 is TGTGCCAGTAGTATAATTGGGGAGGCTGAAGCTTTCTTT.

The CDR3: CASSLRGFYNEQFF. The CDR3 region has the DNA TGTGCCAGCAGCTTGCGAGGGTTCTACAATGAGCAGTTCTTC. The rearrangement links TRBV5-6 to TRBJ2-1; a possible D gene is TRBD2 (5 bases). Trimming removed 1 base from V and 3 bases from J, with 8 bases in between. This CDR3 is built from 14 residues. Germline V gives CDR1 SGHDT, CDR2 YYEEEE.

V usage is TRBV7-6 and J usage is TRBJ1-1, with 8 nucleotides matching TRBD1. The CDR3 is 15 residues long. V was clipped by 3 bases and J by 1 base; unmatched bases: 4. From germline, CDR1 is SGHVS and CDR2 FNYEAQ. The DNA for the CDR3 is TGTGCCAGCAGCTTCCAGACAGGGGAGAACACTGAAGCTTTCTTT. Amino acid sequence: CASSFQTGENTEAFF.

This clonotype was counted a single time. The DNA of the CDR3 is TGTGCCAGCAGCGTTCTAGCGATGGATGAGCAGTTCTTC. It yields the protein CASSVLAMDEQFF. The rearrangement joins TRBV5-4 to TRBJ2-1, with D possibly TRBD2 on 6 matching bases. The V gene's germline CDR1 is SGHNT and CDR2 YYREEE (reference sequence). The CDR3 runs 13 residues. The germline V and J ends were trimmed by 4 bases and 8 bases, with 13 bases remaining between them.

The chain couples TRBV27 to TRBJ2-7, with D uncertain. V was clipped by 2 bases and J by 0 bases, with 11 bases between them. Germline V lookup: CDR1 MNHEY, CDR2 SMNVEV (reference sequence). The CDR3 sequence is 15 residues long. CDR3 residues: CASSLGPPSSYEQYF. CDR3 sequence (DNA): TGTGCCAGCAGTTTAGGGCCACCGAGCTCCTACGAGCAGTACTTC.

The table lists this clonotype with a few counts. The CDR3 is CASSHEGLIYGYTF. The CDR3 region has the DNA TGCGCCAGCAGCCACGAAGGCTTGATCTATGGCTACACCTTC. The gene calls are TRBV4-1 and TRBJ1-2; no clear D. Germline CDR1 MGHRA, CDR2 YSYEKL. V lost 3 bases to trimming and J lost 4 bases, with 12 bases between them. This CDR3 region has 14 residues.

The chain couples TRBV5-1 to TRBJ1-4; D remains ambiguous. From germline, CDR1 is SGHRS and CDR2 YFSETQ. The germline V and J ends were trimmed by 0 bases and 7 bases, with 13 bases remaining between them. The length of the CDR3 is 15 residues. The CDR3 nucleotides read TGCGCCAGCAGCTTGGCCGGGATACGGCGTGAAAAACTGTTTTTT. Translating it yields CASSLAGIRREKLFF.

The chain uses TRBV4-1 and TRBJ2-3, with no clear D. The CDR3 contains 13 residues. Germline CDR1 is MGHRA and CDR2 is YSYEKL. V lost 5 bases, J lost 6 bases, and 12 bases lay in between. The CDR3 protein is CASSESPMDTQYF. The CDR3 region has the DNA TGCGCCAGCAGCGAGAGTCCCATGGATACGCAGTATTTT.

In this sample, this clonotype turned up once. This chain links TRBV30 with TRBJ2-1; no definite D call. The V gene lost 0 bases and the J gene lost 5 bases, with 5 bases spanning the gap. The CDR3 is 12 amino acids. Germline-derived CDR1 and CDR2 are GTSNPN and SVGIG (reference sequence). The CDR3 spells CAWSVLHNEQFF. DNA of the CDR3: TGTGCCTGGAGTGTGCTTCACAATGAGCAGTTCTTC.

This clonotype was detected a few times. The chain combines TRBV29-1 with TRBJ2-1; D is undetermined. The CDR3 runs to 16 residues. Germline CDR1 reads SQVTM; CDR2 reads ANQGSEA. The V end was cut by 2 bases, the J end by 2 bases, with 16 bases between. CDR3 DNA: TGCAGCGTTGAATTGGTCGCAGAACTAACCTACAATGAGCAGTTCTTC. It codes for CSVELVAELTYNEQFF.

CDR3 residues: CAPPCEQFF. The DNA of the CDR3 is TGTGCCCCCCCCTGCGAGCAGTTCTTC. The chain links TRBV14 to TRBJ2-1; D is undetermined. The germline V gene has CDR1 SGHDN and CDR2 FVKESK. This CDR3 has 9 residues. The ends were cut back, 11 bases at V and 10 bases at J, with 9 bases in the middle. The full variable domain, its missing parts supplied by reference TRBV14 and TRBJ2-1, is EAGVTQFPSHSVIEKGQTVTLRCDPISGHDNLYWYRRVMGKEIKFLLHFVKESKQDESGMPNNRFLAERTGGTYSTLKVQPAELEDSGVYFCAPPCEQFFGPGTRLTVL.

Remarks on this clonotype: Its ends do not fully match the called genes, so a read error is possible. This chain connects TRBV7-9 to TRBJ2-5; a weak D match, TRBD2 (6 bases). Germline V lookup: CDR1 SEHNR, CDR2 FQNEAQ (reference sequence). The CDR3 length is 13 residues. The CDR3 sequence is CASSVSGEEAQYF. The CDR3 DNA sequence: TGTGCCAGCAGCGTTAGCGGAGAAGAGGCCCAGTACTTC.